These 4 T cell receptor beta chains were all obtained from the same sample, sequenced in a study of blood T cell repertoires in COVID-19. Only in-frame clones appear in the TCRdb table, and some are missing; sequencing was by immunoSEQ multiplex PCR. The profile shows roughly 48,000 clones, about nine tenths of them singletons. The sequencing input was peripheral blood. The receptor set was obtained from a human donor in a cohort sampled during active COVID-19.

The CDR3 coding sequence is TGTGCCACCAGCGGGGGACAGGCTGCCTACAATGAGCAGTTCTTC. Translating gives CATSGGQAAYNEQFF. The chain has TRBV15 and TRBJ2-1, with 8 bases that match TRBD1. Germline V gives CDR1 LNHNV, CDR2 YYDKDF (reference sequence). The V gene end was trimmed by 5 bases and the J gene end by 2 bases; junction bases not matched to a gene: 5. The CDR3 consists of 15 residues.

This chain's CDR3 is CASSQDTGGVGYTF. CDR3 bases: TGCGCCAGCAGCCAGGATACAGGGGGGGTAGGCTACACCTTC. The rearrangement joins TRBV4-3 to TRBJ1-2; 8 positions match TRBD1. The CDR3 consists of 14 residues. The V and J ends lost 3 bases and 8 bases, in that order; junction bases with no gene match: 8. From germline, CDR1 is LGHNA and CDR2 YSLEER.

On this clone itself: Other DNA sequences in the same sample also yield this CDR3. The chain carries TRBV30 and TRBJ1-5, with TRBD1 as a possible D gene (5 bases). The V end was cut by 1 base, the J end by 4 bases, with 11 bases between. The CDR3 runs to 14 residues. Germline values: CDR1 GTSNPN, CDR2 SVGIG (reference sequence). The DNA of the CDR3 is TGTGCCTGGAGTGAAGGCGCAGGGAATCAGCCCCAGCATTTT. Translation gives CAWSEGAGNQPQHF.

V usage is TRBV19 and J usage is TRBJ2-1; TRBD2 matches at 10 bases. Trimming took 5 bases from V and 7 from J; bases not matched to a gene: 8. There are 15 residues in the CDR3. CDR1 and CDR2 (germline): LNHDA, SQIVND (reference sequence). Written as DNA, the CDR3 is TGTGCCAGTAGTCAACTAGCGGGACCTGGGAATGAGCAGTTCTTC. Amino acids: CASSQLAGPGNEQFF. Full variable domain (rest looked up from reference TRBV19 and TRBJ2-1): DGGITQSPKYLFRKEGQNVTLSCEQNLNHDAMYWYRQDPGQGLRLIYYSQIVNDFQKGDIAEGYSVSREKKESFPLTVTSAQKNPTAFYLCASSQLAGPGNEQFFGPGTRLTVL.